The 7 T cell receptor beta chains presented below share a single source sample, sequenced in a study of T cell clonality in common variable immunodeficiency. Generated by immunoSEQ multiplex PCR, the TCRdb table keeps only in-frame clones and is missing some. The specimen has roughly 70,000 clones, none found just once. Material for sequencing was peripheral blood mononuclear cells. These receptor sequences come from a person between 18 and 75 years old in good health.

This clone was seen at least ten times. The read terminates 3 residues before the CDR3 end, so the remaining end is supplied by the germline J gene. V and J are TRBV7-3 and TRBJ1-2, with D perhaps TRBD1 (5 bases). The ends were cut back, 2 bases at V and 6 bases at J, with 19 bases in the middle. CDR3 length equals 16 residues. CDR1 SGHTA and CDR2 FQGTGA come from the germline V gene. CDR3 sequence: CASSLLGVGNYDGYTF. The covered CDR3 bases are TGTGCCAGCAGCTTACTAGGGGTCGGCAACTATGATGGC.

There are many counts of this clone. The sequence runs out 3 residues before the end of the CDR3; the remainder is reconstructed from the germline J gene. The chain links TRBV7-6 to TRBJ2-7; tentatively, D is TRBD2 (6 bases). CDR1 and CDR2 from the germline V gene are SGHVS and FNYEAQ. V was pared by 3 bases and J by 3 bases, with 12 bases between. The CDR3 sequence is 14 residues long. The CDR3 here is CASSFGQGGYEQYF. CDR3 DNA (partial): TGTGCCAGCAGCTTCGGGCAGGGAGGCTACGAG.

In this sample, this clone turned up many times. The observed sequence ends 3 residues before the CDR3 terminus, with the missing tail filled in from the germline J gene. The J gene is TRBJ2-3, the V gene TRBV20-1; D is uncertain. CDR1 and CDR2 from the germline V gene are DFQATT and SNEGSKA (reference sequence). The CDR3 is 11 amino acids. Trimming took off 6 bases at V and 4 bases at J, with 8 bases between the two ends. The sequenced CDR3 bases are TGCAGTGCCGAAAAGGCAGATACG. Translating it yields CSAEKADT. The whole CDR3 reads CSAEKADTQYF.

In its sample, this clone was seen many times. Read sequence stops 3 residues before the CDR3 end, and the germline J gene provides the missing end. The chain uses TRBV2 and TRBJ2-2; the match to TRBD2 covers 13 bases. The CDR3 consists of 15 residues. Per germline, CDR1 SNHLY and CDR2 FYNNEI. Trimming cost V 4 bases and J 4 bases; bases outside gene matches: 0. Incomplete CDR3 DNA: TGTGCCAGCAGTGGGACTAGCGGGAGCACCGGGGAG. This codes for CASSGTSGSTGE. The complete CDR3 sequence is CASSGTSGSTGELFF.

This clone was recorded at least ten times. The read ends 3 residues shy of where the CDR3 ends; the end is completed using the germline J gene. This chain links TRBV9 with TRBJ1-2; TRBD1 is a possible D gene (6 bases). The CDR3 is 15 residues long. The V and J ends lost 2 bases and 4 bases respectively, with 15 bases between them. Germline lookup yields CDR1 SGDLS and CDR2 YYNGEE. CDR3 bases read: TGTGCCAGCAGCGTCCGGGACAACATCCTCTATGGC. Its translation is CASSVRDNILYG. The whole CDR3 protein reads CASSVRDNILYGYTF.

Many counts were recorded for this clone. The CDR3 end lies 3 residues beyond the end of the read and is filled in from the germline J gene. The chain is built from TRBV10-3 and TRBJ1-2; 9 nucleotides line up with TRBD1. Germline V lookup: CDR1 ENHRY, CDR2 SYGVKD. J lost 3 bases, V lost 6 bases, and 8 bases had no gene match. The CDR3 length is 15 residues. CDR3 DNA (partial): TGTGCCATCAGGCATTGGACAGGGGACGACTATGGC. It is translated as CAIRHWTGDDYG. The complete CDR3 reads CAIRHWTGDDYGYTF.

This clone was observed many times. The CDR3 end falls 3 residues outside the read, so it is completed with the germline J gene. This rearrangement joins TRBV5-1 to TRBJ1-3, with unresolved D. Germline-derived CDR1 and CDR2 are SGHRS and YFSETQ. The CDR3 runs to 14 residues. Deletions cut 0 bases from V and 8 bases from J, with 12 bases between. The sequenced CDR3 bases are TGCGCCAGCAGCTTGGGGCGGGTAGGAGACACC. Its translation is CASSLGRVGDT. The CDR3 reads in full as CASSLGRVGDTIYF.